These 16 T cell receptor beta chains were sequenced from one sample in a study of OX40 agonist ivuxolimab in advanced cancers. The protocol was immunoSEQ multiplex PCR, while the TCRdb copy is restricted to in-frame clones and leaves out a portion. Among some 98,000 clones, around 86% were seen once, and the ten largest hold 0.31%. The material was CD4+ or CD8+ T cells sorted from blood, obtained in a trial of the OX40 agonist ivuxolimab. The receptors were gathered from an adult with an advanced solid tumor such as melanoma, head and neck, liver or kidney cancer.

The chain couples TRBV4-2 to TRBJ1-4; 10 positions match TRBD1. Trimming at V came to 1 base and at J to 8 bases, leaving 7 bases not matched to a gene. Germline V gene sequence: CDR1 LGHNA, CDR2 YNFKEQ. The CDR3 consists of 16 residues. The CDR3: CASSQGGQGSREKLFF. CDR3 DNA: TGTGCCAGCAGCCAAGGGGGACAGGGGTCAAGGGAAAAACTGTTTTTT.

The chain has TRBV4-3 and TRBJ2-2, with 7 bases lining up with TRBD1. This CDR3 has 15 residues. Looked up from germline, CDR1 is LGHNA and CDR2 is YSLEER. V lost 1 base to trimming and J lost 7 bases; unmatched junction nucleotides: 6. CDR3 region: CASSQVNRGNGELFF. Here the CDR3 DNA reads TGCGCCAGCAGCCAAGTTAACAGGGGTAACGGGGAGCTGTTTTTT.

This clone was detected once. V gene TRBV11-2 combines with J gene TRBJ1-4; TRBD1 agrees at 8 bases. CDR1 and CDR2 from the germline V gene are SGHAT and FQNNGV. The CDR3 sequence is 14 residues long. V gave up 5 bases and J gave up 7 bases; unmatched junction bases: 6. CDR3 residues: CASSVDRGGEKLFF. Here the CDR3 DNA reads TGTGCCAGCAGCGTTGACAGGGGAGGTGAAAAACTGTTTTTT.

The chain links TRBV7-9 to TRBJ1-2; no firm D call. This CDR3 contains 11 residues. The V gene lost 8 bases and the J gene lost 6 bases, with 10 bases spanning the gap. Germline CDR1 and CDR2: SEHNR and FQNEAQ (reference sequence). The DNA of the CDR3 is TGTGCCAGCGCACTCGGCGATGGCTACACCTTC. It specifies CASALGDGYTF.

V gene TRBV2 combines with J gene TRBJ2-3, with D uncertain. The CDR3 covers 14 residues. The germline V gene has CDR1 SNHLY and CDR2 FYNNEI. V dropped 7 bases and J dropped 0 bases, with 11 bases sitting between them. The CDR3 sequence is CASITAPSTDTQYF. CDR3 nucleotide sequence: TGTGCCAGCATAACGGCCCCCAGCACAGATACGCAGTATTTT.

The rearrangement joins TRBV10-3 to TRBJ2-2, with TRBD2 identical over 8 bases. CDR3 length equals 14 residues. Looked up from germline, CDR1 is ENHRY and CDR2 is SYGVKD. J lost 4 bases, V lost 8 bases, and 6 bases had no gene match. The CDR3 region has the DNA TGTGCCATCCGCGGGGGGCCTAGCACCGGGGAGCTGTTTTTT. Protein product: CAIRGGPSTGELFF.

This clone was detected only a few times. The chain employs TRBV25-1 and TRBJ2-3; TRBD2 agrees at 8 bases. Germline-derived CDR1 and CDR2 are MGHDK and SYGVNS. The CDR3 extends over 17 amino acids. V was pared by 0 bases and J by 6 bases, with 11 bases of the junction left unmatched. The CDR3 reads CASSEYVRAGGYDTQYF. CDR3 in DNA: TGTGCCAGCAGTGAATATGTTAGGGCGGGGGGTTATGATACGCAGTATTTT.

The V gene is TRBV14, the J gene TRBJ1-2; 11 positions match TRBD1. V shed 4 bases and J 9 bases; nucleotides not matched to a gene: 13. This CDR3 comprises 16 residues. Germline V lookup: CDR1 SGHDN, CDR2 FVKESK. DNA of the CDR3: TGTGCCAGCAGCCGTTCGCGGACAGGGGGCGTTTTAAGCTACACCTTC. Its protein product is CASSRSRTGGVLSYTF.

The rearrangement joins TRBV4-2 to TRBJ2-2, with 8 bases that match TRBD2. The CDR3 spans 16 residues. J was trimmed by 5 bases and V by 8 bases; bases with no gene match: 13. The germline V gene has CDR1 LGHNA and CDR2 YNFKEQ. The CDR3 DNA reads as TGTGCCAGCGGTGAAAGTAAGCGGGGGAGGACCGGGGAGCTGTTTTTT. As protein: CASGESKRGRTGELFF.

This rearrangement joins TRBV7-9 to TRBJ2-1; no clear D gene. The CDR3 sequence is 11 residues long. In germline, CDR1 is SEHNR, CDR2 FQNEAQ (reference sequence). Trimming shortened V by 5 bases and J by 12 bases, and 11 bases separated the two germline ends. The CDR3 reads CASSPLVGQFF. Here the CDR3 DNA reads TGTGCCAGCAGCCCGTTGGTCGGGCAGTTCTTC.

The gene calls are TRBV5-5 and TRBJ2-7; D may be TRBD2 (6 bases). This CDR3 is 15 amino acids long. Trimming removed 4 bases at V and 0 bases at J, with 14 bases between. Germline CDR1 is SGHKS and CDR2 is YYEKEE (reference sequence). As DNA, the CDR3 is TGTGCCAGCAGCGGGGGACTTCTCAGCTCCTACGAGCAGTACTTC. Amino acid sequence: CASSGGLLSSYEQYF.

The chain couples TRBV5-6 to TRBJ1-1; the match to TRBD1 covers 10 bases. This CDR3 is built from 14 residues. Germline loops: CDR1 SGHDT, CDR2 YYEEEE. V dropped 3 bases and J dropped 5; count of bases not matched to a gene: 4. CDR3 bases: TGTGCCAGCAGCTCCGACAGGGGGCGGACTGAAGCTTTCTTT. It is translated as CASSSDRGRTEAFF.

CDR3 sequence reads: CASSQEGRLNYGYTF. CDR3 DNA sequence: TGTGCCAGCAGCCAAGAGGGCAGGCTTAACTATGGCTACACCTTC. This chain links TRBV14 with TRBJ1-2; D gene ambiguous. Trimming cost V 0 bases and J 1 base, with 9 bases left between them. Germline CDR1 and CDR2: SGHDN and FVKESK. The CDR3 spans 15 residues.

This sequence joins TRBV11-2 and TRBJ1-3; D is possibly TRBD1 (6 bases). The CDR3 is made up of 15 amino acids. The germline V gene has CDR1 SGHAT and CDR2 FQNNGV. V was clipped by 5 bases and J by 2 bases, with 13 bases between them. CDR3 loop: CASSARQEAGNTIYF. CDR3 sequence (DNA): TGTGCCAGCAGCGCTCGACAGGAGGCTGGAAACACCATATATTTT.

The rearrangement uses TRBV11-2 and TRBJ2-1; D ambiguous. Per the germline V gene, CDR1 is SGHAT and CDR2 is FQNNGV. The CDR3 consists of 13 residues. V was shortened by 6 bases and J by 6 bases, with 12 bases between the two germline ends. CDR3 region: CASRAGPGNEQFF. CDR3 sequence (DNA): TGTGCCAGCAGGGCTGGGCCGGGCAATGAGCAGTTCTTC.

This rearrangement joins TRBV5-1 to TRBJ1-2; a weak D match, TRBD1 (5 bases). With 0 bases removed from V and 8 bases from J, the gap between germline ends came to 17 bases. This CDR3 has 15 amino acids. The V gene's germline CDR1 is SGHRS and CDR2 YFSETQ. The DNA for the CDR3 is TGCGCCAGCAGCTTGGCTCCTGAGAGGGGTCGGGGCTACACCTTC. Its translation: CASSLAPERGRGYTF.